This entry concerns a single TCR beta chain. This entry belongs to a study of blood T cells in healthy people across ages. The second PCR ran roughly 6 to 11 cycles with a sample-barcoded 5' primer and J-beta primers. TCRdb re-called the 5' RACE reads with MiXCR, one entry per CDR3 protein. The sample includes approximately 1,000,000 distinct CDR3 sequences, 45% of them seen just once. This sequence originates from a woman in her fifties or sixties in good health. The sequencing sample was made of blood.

CDR3 DNA sequence: TGCGCCAGCAGCTTGGATGTCAGGGGAATCGAAGAGACCCAGTACTTC. This sequence encodes CASSLDVRGIEETQYF. This chain links TRBV5-1 with TRBJ2-7; D is perhaps TRBD1 (6 bases). The J call is doubtful: the DNA matches TRBJ2-5 better. The germline CDR1 and CDR2 sequences are SGHRS and YFSETQ. The CDR3 runs to 16 residues.